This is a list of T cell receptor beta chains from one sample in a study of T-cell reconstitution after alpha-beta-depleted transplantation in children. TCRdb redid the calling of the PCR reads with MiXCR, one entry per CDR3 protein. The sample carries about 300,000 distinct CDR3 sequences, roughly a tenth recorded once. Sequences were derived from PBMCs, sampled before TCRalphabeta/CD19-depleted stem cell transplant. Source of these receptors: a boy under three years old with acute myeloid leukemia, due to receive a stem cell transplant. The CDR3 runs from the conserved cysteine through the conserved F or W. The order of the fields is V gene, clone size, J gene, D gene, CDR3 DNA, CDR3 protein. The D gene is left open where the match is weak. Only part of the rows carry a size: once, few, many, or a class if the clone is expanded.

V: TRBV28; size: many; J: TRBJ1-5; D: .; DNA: TGTGCCAGCACCTTAAGGGGGAATCAGCCCCAGCATTTT; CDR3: CASTLRGNQPQHF
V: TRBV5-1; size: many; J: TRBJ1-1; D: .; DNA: TGCGCCAGCAGCTCCGGGGAGGACGAGACTGAAGCTTTCTTT; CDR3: CASSSGEDETEAFF
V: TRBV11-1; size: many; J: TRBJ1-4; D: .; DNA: TGTGCCAGCAGCTTTAAGGGATTTGGCAGGGCAACTAATGAAAAACTGTTTTTT; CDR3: CASSFKGFGRATNEKLFF
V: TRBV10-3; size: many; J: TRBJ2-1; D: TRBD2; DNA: TGTGCCATCAGTGGGACTAGAAACAATGAGCAGTTCTTC; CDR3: CAISGTRNNEQFF
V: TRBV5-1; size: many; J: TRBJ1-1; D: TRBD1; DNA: TGCGCCAGCAGCTTGGTACAGGGGGCGAACACTGAAGCTTTCTTT; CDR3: CASSLVQGANTEAFF
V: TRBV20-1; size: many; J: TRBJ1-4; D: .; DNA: TGCAGTGCTAGAACTGCGTGGAGTGAAAAACTGTTTTTT; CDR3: CSARTAWSEKLFF
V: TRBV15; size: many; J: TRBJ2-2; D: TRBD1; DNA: TGTGCCACCAGCAGAGAACCCACAGGGGTCGGGGAGCTGTTTTTT; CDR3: CATSREPTGVGELFF
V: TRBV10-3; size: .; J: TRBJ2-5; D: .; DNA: TGTGCCATCAGTGAGTCGACGACAGGAGTCAAGACCCAGTACTTC; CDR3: CAISESTTGVKTQYF
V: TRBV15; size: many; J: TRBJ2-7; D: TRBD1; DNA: TGTGCCACCAGCAGAGGTGCAGGGGGATACGAGCAGTACTTC; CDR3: CATSRGAGGYEQYF
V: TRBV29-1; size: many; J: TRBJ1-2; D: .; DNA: TGCAGCGCCACAGACCCAGGCTCGAGGGGCTACACCTTC; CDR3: CSATDPGSRGYTF
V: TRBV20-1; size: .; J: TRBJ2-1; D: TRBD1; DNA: TGCAGTGCCCACGGACAGGGTGTACTGACTAGAAGATACAATGAGCAGTTCTTC; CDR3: CSAHGQGVLTRRYNEQFF
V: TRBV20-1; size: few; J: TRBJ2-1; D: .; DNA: TGCAGTGCTAGAGGAAGATCCACGACGAATGAGCAGTTCTTC; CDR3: CSARGRSTTNEQFF
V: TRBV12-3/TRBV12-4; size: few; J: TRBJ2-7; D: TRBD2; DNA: TGTGCCAGCAGGGGACTAGCGGGGGGGCCCTACTCCTACGAGCAGTACTTC; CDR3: CASRGLAGGPYSYEQYF
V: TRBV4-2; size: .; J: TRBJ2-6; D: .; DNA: TGTGCCAGCAGCCAAGTGGGGACCTTCCGTTTTCCCGGCGGGGCCAACGTCCTGACTTTC; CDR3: CASSQVGTFRFPGGANVLTF
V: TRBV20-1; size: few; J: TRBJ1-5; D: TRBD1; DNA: TGCAGTGCTAGTCGCCAGGGGGTGCGCAATCAGCCCCAGCATTTT; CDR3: CSASRQGVRNQPQHF
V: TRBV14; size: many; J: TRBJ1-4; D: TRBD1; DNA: TGTGCCAGCAGCCAAAGGGGGCCTAATGAAAAACTGTTTTTT; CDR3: CASSQRGPNEKLFF
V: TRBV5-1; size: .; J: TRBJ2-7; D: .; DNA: TGCGCCAGCAGCCTATCGAGCGGGTACCTCTTAGAGCAGTACTTC; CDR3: CASSLSSGYLLEQYF
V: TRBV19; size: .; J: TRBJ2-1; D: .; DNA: TGTGCCAGTAGTACTGCGCCGGGACCGGTCCCCTACAATGAGCAGTTCTTC; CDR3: CASSTAPGPVPYNEQFF
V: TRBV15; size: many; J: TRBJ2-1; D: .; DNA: TGTGCCACCAGCAGAGGGACACCATCCTACAATGAGCAGTTCTTC; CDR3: CATSRGTPSYNEQFF
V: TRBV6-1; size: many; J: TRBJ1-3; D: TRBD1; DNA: TGTGCCAGCAGCTTTGACAGGGGGCGAGGAAACACCATATATTTT; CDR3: CASSFDRGRGNTIYF
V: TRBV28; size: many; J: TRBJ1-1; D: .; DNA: TGTGCCAGCAGTTTACCAGCTATGAACACTGAAGCTTTCTTT; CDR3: CASSLPAMNTEAFF
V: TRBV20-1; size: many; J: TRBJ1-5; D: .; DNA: TGCAGTGCTAGGCACGGGACCAAGGGTAATCAGCCCCAGCATTTT; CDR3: CSARHGTKGNQPQHF
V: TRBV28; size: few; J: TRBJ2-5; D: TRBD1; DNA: TGTGCCAGCAGTTTTTGGGGACAGTTCCAAGAGACCCAGTACTTC; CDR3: CASSFWGQFQETQYF
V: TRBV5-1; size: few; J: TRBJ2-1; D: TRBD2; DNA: TGCGCCAGCAGTATTGAGACTAGCGGCCACAATGAGCAGTTCTTC; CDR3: CASSIETSGHNEQFF
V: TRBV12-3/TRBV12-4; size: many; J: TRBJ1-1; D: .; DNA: TGTGCCAGCAGTTTTTTGGTTAAGAACACTGAAGCTTTCTTT; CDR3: CASSFLVKNTEAFF
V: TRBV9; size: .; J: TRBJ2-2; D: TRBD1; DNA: TGTGCCAGCAGCGGTCCAGGGGGCACCGGGGAGCTGTTTTTT; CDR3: CASSGPGGTGELFF
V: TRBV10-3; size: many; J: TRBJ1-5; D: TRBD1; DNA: TGTGCCATCAGTATACAGGGGCTACAGCCCCAGCATTTT; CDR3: CAISIQGLQPQHF
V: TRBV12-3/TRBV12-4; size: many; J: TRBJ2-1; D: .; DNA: TGTGCCAGCAGTTCCAGGGTGGTGGGCTCCTACAATGAGCAGTTCTTC; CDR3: CASSSRVVGSYNEQFF
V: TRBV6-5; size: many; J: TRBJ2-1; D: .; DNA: TGTGCCAGCAGTTACCTGTGGGCGGGTCAGTACAATGAGCAGTTCTTC; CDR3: CASSYLWAGQYNEQFF
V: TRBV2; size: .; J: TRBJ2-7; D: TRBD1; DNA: TGTGCCAGCAGTAAATGGGACAGGCTCTCCTACGAGCAGTACTTC; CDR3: CASSKWDRLSYEQYF
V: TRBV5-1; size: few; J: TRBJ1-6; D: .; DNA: TGCGCCAGCAGCTTGGGTTCAAATAATTCACCCCTCCACTTT; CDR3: CASSLGSNNSPLHF
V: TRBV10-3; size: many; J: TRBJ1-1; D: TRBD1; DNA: TGTGCCATCAGTGGGAACAGGGACAGCACTGAAGCTTTCTTT; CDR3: CAISGNRDSTEAFF
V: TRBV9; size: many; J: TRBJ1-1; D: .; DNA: TGTGCCAGCAGCGTAGGTGACAACAGGCTAACTGAAGCTTTCTTT; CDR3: CASSVGDNRLTEAFF
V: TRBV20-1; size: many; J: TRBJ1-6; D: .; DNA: TGCAGTGTCCTCGGGTACCAAAGCTCCTATAATTCACCCCTCCACTTT; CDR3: CSVLGYQSSYNSPLHF
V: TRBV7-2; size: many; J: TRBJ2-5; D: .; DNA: TGTGCCAGCAGCTTAGGGGGGGGCGCGGGGACCCAGTACTTC; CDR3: CASSLGGGAGTQYF
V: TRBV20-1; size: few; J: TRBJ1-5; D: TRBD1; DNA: TGCAGTGTGGAGAAGCCGGGAGGGGGCCCTTGGGCCCAGCATTTT; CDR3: CSVEKPGGGPWAQHF
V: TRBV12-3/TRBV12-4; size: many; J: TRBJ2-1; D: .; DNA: TGTGCCATCTTAGGGTTTCCTAGGTACAATGAGCAGTTCTTC; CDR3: CAILGFPRYNEQFF
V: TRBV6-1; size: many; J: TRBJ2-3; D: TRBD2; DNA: TGTGCCAGCAGCTTGGGACTAGCGGCTACGCAGTATTTT; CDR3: CASSLGLAATQYF
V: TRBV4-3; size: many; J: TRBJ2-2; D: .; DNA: TGCGCCAGCAGCCAAGAACGAGGAGGGCGGCTAACCGGGGAGCTGTTTTTT; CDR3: CASSQERGGRLTGELFF
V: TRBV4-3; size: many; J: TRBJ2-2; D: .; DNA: TGCGCCAGCAGCCAAGAAGGGACAACCGGGGAGCTGTTTTTT; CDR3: CASSQEGTTGELFF
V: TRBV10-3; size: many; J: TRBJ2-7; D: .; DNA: TGTGCCATCAGTGGGGGGTTTGGCTCCTACGAGCAGTACTTC; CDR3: CAISGGFGSYEQYF
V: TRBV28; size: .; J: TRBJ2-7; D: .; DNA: TGTGCCAGCAGCCCCAACTTGAACTACGAGCAGTACTTC; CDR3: CASSPNLNYEQYF
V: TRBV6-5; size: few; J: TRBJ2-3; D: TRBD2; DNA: TGTGCCAGCAGTTTCGGGAGGGCTAGCGGGGGGTTCACAGATACGCAGTATTTT; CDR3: CASSFGRASGGFTDTQYF
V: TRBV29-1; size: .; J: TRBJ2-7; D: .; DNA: TGCAGCGTTGAGATCGCAGGGGCCCTTATCCAGCAGTACTTC; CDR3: CSVEIAGALIQQYF
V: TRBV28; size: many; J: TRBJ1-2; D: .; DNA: TGTGCCAGCAGTTTGCCCGGGACGCTCTATGGCTACACCTTC; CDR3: CASSLPGTLYGYTF
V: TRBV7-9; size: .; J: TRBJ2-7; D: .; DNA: TGTGCCAGCAGCATGGACGGGGCCTACGAGCAGTACTTC; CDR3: CASSMDGAYEQYF